Presented here are 6 T cell receptor beta chains from one specimen sequenced in a study of post-analysis software for immune sequencing data. Study-wide points: Patients showed TRBV5-6, TRBV5-1 and TRBV20-1 among several TRBV segments more frequent than in controls.

Their antigens are not known. Unique molecular identifiers had been added to the TCR beta cDNA libraries. TCRdb re-derived calls from the PCR reads in MiXCR, one entry per CDR3 protein. The profile shows about 460,000 distinct CDR3 sequences, less than 45% of them singletons. The sequencing input was blood. All receptors come from a girl aged 5 to 17 with multiple sclerosis.

The table lists this clonotype with a few counts. J is TRBJ2-4 and V is TRBV6-2 or TRBV6-3; 10 nucleotides agree with TRBD1. Looked up from germline, CDR1 is MNHEY and CDR2 is SVGEGT. V was clipped by 5 bases and J by 3 bases; unmatched bases: 7. This CDR3 is built from 16 residues. The CDR3 DNA sequence: TGTGCCAGCAGTCAGGCCCGGGACAGGGGCAAAAACATTCAGTACTTC. Translation: CASSQARDRGKNIQYF.

The J gene is TRBJ2-5, the V gene TRBV9, with 9 bases fitting TRBD1. The CDR3 consists of 17 residues. V gave up 3 bases and J gave up 5 bases; unmatched junction bases: 14. In germline, CDR1 is SGDLS, CDR2 YYNGEE. This CDR3 is CASSAGGTGIVGETQYF. The CDR3 DNA follows: TGTGCCAGCAGCGCTGGGGGGACAGGGATCGTGGGGGAGACCCAGTACTTC.

This clonotype was seen more than once but under ten times. The J gene is TRBJ2-7, the V gene TRBV28; D possibly uses TRBD1 or TRBD2 (6 bases each). V shed 2 bases and J shed 2 bases, with 16 bases lying between them. Germline loops: CDR1 MDHEN, CDR2 SYDVKM. The CDR3 contains 16 residues. CDR3 coding DNA: TGTGCCAGCAGTTTAGCAGGAGGGGGATCACCCTACGAGCAGTACTTC. Translating gives CASSLAGGGSPYEQYF.

The J gene is TRBJ1-6, the V gene TRBV4-1; TRBD1 is a possible D gene (6 bases). The CDR3 totals 14 residues. V lost 2 bases to trimming and J lost 6 bases, with 8 bases between them. Germline assignment: CDR1 MGHRA and CDR2 YSYEKL. The CDR3 is CASSQNRANSPLHF. In DNA form, the CDR3 reads TGCGCCAGCAGCCAAAACAGGGCTAATTCACCCCTCCACTTT.

This chain uses TRBV28 with TRBJ2-5, with 9 bases fitting TRBD2. This CDR3 spans 17 amino acids. CDR1 and CDR2 (germline): MDHEN, SYDVKM. The V and J ends lost 5 bases and 5 bases, in that order; junction bases with no gene match: 15. The CDR3 is CASSPGLAQSLGETQYF. CDR3 DNA: TGTGCCAGCAGTCCAGGACTAGCGCAAAGTTTGGGGGAGACCCAGTACTTC.

The rearrangement links TRBV15 to TRBJ1-2, with D possibly matching TRBD1 (6 bases). Germline CDR1 and CDR2: LNHNV and YYDKDF (reference sequence). Trimming removed 0 bases at V and 2 bases at J, with 10 bases between. This CDR3 spans 15 amino acids. CDR3 protein: CATSRDPDRNYGYTF. Here the CDR3 DNA reads TGTGCCACCAGCAGAGATCCGGACAGAAACTATGGCTACACCTTC.